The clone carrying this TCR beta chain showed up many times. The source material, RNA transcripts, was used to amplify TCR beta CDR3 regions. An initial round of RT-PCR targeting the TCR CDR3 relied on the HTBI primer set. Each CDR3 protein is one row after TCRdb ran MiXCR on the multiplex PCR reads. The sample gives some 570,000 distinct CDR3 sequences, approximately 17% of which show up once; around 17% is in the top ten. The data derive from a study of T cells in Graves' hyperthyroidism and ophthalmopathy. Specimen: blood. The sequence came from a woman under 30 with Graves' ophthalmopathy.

The DNA for the CDR3 is TGTGCCAGCAGCCGAACAGGAACCTACGAGCAGTACTTC. Translating it yields CASSRTGTYEQYF. The chain couples TRBV2 to TRBJ2-7, with a weak D call TRBD1 (5 bases). V lost 6 bases and J 2 bases, leaving 11 bases between the germline ends. The CDR3 runs to 13 residues. Germline lookup yields CDR1 SNHLY and CDR2 FYNNEI.